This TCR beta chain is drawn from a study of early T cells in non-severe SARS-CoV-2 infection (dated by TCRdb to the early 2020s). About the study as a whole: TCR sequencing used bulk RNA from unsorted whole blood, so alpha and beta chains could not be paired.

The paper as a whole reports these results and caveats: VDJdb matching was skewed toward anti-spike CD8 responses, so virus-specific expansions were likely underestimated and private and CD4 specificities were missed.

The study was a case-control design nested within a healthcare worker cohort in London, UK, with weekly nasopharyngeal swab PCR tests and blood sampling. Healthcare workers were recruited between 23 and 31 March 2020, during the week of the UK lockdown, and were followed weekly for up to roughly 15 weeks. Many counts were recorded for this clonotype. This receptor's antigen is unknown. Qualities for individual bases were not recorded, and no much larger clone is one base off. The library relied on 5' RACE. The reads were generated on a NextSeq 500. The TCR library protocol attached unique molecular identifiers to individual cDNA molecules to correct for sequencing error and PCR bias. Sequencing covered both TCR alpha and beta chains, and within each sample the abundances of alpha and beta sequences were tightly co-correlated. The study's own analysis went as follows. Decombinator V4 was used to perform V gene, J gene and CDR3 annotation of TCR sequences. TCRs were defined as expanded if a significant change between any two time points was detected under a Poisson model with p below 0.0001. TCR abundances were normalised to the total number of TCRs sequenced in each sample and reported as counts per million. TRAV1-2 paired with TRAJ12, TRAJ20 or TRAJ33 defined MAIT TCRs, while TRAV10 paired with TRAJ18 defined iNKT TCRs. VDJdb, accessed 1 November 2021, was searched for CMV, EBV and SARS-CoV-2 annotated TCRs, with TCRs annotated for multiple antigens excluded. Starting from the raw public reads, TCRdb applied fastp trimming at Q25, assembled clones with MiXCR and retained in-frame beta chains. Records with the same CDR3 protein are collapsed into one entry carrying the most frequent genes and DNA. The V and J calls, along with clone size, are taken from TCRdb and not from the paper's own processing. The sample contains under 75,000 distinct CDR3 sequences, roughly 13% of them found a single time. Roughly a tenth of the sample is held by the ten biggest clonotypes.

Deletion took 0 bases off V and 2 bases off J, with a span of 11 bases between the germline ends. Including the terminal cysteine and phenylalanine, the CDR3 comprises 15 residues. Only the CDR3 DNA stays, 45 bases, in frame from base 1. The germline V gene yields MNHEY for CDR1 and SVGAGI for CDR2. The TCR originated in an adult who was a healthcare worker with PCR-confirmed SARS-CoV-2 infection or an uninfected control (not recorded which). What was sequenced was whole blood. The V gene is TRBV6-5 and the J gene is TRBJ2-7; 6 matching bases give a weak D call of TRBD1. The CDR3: CASSYSGTRPYEQYF. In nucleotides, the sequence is TGTGCCAGCAGTTACTCGGGGACACGGCCCTACGAGCAGTACTTC.